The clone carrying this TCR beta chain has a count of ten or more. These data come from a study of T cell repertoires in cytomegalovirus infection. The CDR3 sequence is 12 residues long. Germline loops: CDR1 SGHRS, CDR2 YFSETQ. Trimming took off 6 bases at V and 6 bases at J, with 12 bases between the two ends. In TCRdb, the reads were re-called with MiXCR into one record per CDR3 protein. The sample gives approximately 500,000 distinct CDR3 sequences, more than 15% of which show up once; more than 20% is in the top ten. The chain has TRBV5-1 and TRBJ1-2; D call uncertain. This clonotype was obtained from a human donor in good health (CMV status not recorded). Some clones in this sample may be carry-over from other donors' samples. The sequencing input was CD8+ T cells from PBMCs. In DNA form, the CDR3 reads TGCGCCAGCACAGGAGGCGGGGATGGCTACACCTTC. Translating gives CASTGGGDGYTF.